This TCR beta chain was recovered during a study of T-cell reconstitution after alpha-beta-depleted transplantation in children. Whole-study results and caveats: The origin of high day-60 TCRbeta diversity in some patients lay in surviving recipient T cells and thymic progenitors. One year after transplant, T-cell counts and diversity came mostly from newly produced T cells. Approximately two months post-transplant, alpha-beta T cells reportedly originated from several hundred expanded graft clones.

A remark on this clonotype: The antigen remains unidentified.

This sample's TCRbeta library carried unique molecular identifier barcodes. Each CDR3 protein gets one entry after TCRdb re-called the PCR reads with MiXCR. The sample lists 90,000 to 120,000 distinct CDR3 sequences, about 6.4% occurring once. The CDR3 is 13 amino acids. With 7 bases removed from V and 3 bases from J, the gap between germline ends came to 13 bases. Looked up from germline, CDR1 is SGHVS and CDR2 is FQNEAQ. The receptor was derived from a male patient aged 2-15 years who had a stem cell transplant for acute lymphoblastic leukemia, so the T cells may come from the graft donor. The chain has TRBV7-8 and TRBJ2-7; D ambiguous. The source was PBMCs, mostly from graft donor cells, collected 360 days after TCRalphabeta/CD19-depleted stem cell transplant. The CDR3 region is CASTLPGLYEQYF. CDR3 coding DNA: TGTGCCAGCACTCTCCCCGGCCTCTACGAGCAGTACTTC.